This is a list of T cell receptor beta chains from one sample in a study of control samples from healthy donors and cancer patients. The data were produced by immunoSEQ multiplex PCR, yet TCRdb's version contains in-frame clones alone and is incomplete. Among 150,000 to 200,000 clones listed, around 88% were seen once. Input material: blood. These receptors came from a man between 18 and 35 years old in good health. CDR3s include the opening cysteine and the closing phenylalanine or tryptophan. The D gene is left open where the match is weak. Expanded clones are given a class, and other clones once, few, many or no size at all.

v_gene,abundance,j_gene,len,d_gene,CDR3aa,CDR3nt
TRBV5-1,.,TRBJ2-3,14,.,CASSLTREGDTQYF,TGCGCCAGCAGCCTCACCAGGGAAGGGGATACGCAGTATTTT
TRBV29-1,.,TRBJ2-1,10,.,CSVGVNEQFF,TGCAGCGTTGGGGTCAATGAGCAGTTCTTC
TRBV6-5,once,TRBJ1-4,15,.,CASSPGGPPGEKLFF,TGTGCCAGCAGCCCCGGGGGGCCACCGGGTGAAAAACTGTTTTTT
TRBV6-5,.,TRBJ2-1,12,.,CASSNPPTEQFF,TGTGCCAGCAGTAACCCCCCAACTGAGCAGTTCTTC
TRBV5-6,.,TRBJ2-3,13,.,CASSNPGQGTQYF,TGTGCCAGCAGCAACCCCGGCCAAGGTACGCAGTATTTT
TRBV11-2,.,TRBJ2-1,13,TRBD2,CASSLERGAGLFF,TGTGCCAGCAGCTTAGAGCGGGGGGCTGGTCTGTTCTTC
TRBV2,.,TRBJ2-7,13,.,CASSERLVYEQYF,TGTGCCAGCAGTGAACGTTTAGTCTACGAGCAGTACTTC
TRBV2,once,TRBJ1-2,9,.,CASNPYYTF,TGTGCCAGCAATCCTTATTACACCTTC
TRBV19,few,TRBJ2-2,16,.,CASSITGGLNTGELFF,TGTGCCAGTAGTATAACCGGGGGCCTAAACACCGGGGAGCTGTTTTTT
TRBV5-1,.,TRBJ2-3,18,TRBD2,CASSFTSGGAGGTDTQYF,TGCGCCAGCAGCTTTACGAGCGGGGGGGCTGGGGGCACAGATACGCAGTATTTT
TRBV7-9,once,TRBJ2-7,12,.,CASTGGGGEQYF,TGTGCCAGCACCGGCGGAGGCGGCGAGCAGTACTTC
TRBV12-3/TRBV12-4,.,TRBJ2-7,11,.,CASSSGYEQYF,TGTGCCAGCAGTTCAGGGTACGAGCAGTACTTC
TRBV11-2,.,TRBJ2-2,13,.,CASSFRGPGELFF,TGTGCCAGCAGCTTCCGGGGCCCCGGGGAGCTGTTTTTT
TRBV5-4,.,TRBJ2-7,15,TRBD2,CASSSLAGGPYEQYF,TGTGCCAGCAGCTCGCTGGCGGGGGGGCCCTACGAGCAGTACTTC
TRBV7-2,.,TRBJ1-6,15,TRBD1,CASSSQDRGNSPLHF,TGTGCCAGCAGCTCACAGGACAGGGGTAATTCACCCCTCCACTTT
TRBV24-1,.,TRBJ2-3,16,TRBD1,CATSETGQGGTDTQYF,TGTGCCACCAGCGAAACTGGACAGGGAGGCACAGATACGCAGTATTTT
TRBV19,.,TRBJ1-2,13,.,CASSMGVFYGYTF,TGTGCCAGTAGTATGGGTGTCTTCTATGGCTACACCTTC
TRBV5-6,.,TRBJ2-7,13,TRBD2,CASSTGLHYEQYF,TGTGCCAGCAGCACGGGACTACACTACGAGCAGTACTTC
TRBV9,.,TRBJ2-7,13,TRBD2,CASSPLGAGVQYF,TGTGCCAGCAGCCCCCTAGGGGCGGGGGTGCAGTACTTC
TRBV7-2,.,TRBJ1-4,14,.,CASRSTGSNEKLFF,TGTGCCAGCAGGTCGACAGGCTCTAATGAAAAACTGTTTTTT
TRBV7-8,.,TRBJ1-2,14,.,CASSLGRDGLGYTF,TGTGCCAGCAGCCTGGGGCGGGACGGCCTGGGCTACACCTTC
TRBV6-5,.,TRBJ2-7,14,TRBD1,CASSRGQGAREQYF,TGTGCCAGCAGCCGAGGACAGGGGGCGCGGGAGCAGTACTTC
TRBV11-3,once,TRBJ2-7,13,.,CASSARGAYEQYF,TGTGCCAGCAGCGCCAGGGGCGCCTACGAGCAGTACTTC
TRBV28,.,TRBJ1-2,15,.,CASSWGVRVSYGYTF,TGTGCCAGCAGTTGGGGTGTCAGAGTCTCCTATGGCTACACCTTC
TRBV3-1/TRBV3-2,once,TRBJ1-2,13,TRBD1,CASSRDRDYGYTF,TGTGCCAGCAGCCGTGACAGGGACTATGGCTACACCTTC
TRBV14,.,TRBJ1-5,19,.,CASSLDGEDEAYSNQPQHF,TGTGCCAGCAGCCTGGACGGGGAGGATGAGGCTTATAGCAATCAGCCCCAGCATTTT
TRBV5-4,.,TRBJ1-1,14,TRBD1,CASRMGQGDTEAFF,TGTGCCAGCAGGATGGGACAGGGGGACACTGAAGCTTTCTTT
TRBV28,.,TRBJ1-1,12,.,CASIEGNAEAFF,TGTGCCAGCATCGAGGGAAACGCTGAAGCTTTCTTT
TRBV5-6,.,TRBJ2-3,15,.,CASRQGGGYRDTQYF,TGCGCCAGCAGGCAAGGGGGGGGTTACAGAGATACGCAGTATTTT
TRBV9,once,TRBJ1-2,13,.,CASSVVADYGYTF,TGTGCCAGCAGCGTAGTTGCAGACTATGGCTACACCTTC
TRBV20-1,.,TRBJ2-7,13,.,CSASFQGGYEQYF,TGCAGTGCTAGTTTTCAGGGGGGCTACGAGCAGTACTTC
TRBV7-2,.,TRBJ2-2,15,TRBD1,CASSRTGGNTGELFF,TGTGCCAGCAGCCGGACAGGGGGAAACACCGGGGAGCTGTTTTTT
TRBV18,.,TRBJ2-1,12,.,CASSRRENEQFF,TGTGCCAGCTCACGAAGGGAAAATGAGCAGTTCTTC